Presented here are 5 T cell receptor beta chains from one specimen sequenced in a study of T cells in Graves' hyperthyroidism and ophthalmopathy. Amplification of TCR beta CDR3 regions was performed using RNA transcripts as template. HTBI primers were employed in a first-round RT-PCR of the TCR CDR3. TCRdb used MiXCR to reprocess the multiplex PCR reads, holding one entry per CDR3 protein. The sample has about 270,000 distinct CDR3 sequences, 22% seen once. Input material: blood. The origin of the receptors is a man younger than 45 with Graves' ophthalmopathy.

This clonotype turned up a few times. The chain carries TRBV28 and TRBJ1-5; tentatively, D is TRBD1 (6 bases). CDR3 length: 14 amino acids. V lost 7 bases, J lost 4 bases, and 14 bases lay in between. Germline loops: CDR1 MDHEN, CDR2 SYDVKM. CDR3 residues: CASTPVGGNQPQHF. In DNA, the CDR3 is TGTGCCAGCACCCCTGTAGGGGGGAATCAGCCCCAGCATTTT.

This clonotype was counted at least ten times. This sequence joins TRBV14 and TRBJ2-5, with 7 nucleotides matching TRBD1. CDR1 is SGHDN and CDR2 is FVKESK in the germline V gene. The V and J ends lost 3 bases and 2 bases, in that order; junction bases with no gene match: 9. CDR3 size: 16 residues. The CDR3 loop reads CASSQGRTGLQETQYF. Written as DNA, the CDR3 is TGTGCCAGCAGCCAGGGACGGACAGGACTTCAAGAGACCCAGTACTTC.

The chain has TRBV6-1 and TRBJ2-1; 7 bases match TRBD2. The CDR3 has 13 residues. Germline lookup yields CDR1 MNHNS and CDR2 SASEGT. The junction had 7 bases not matched to a gene; V was cut back by 7 bases and J by 7 bases. The chain's CDR3 is CASTKMGGNEQFF. The CDR3 DNA reads as TGTGCCAGCACCAAAATGGGGGGGAATGAGCAGTTCTTC.

This clonotype was seen once. The chain joins TRBV3-1 to TRBJ1-6, with a tentative D call TRBD1 (5 bases). Trimming left V 11 bases short and J 13 bases short, with 21 bases between. Germline loops: CDR1 LGHDT, CDR2 YNNKEL (reference sequence). The CDR3 spans 13 residues. The CDR3 loop reads CARNSDTRFPLHF. The CDR3 DNA reads TGTGCCCGCAACTCGGACACCCGGTTCCCCCTCCACTTT.

This clonotype has only a few counts. The chain uses TRBV20-1 and TRBJ2-7; 12 bases fit TRBD2. The V segment lost 6 bases and the J segment 6 bases; nucleotides outside the gene matches: 9. There are 14 residues in the CDR3. Germline V CDR1 and CDR2: DFQATT, SNEGSKA (reference sequence). CDR3 nucleotide sequence: TGCAGTGCGCGGACTAGCGGGAACGTGGGCGAGCAGTACTTC. Translation gives CSARTSGNVGEQYF.